Listed below are T cell receptor beta chains from one sample, sequenced in a study of blood T cells in healthy people across ages. TCRdb redid the calling of the 5' RACE reads with MiXCR, one entry per CDR3 protein. The data hold about 1,600,000 distinct CDR3 sequences, with 40% to 50% observed a single time. Sequenced material: blood. The origin of the receptors is a woman aged 18-30 years in good health. Both conserved end residues are part of each CDR3. The listing skips clone size in some rows; elsewhere it reads once, few, many or a size class.

CDR3 length: 15
J gene: TRBJ2-3
V gene: TRBV6-5
clone size: NA
CDR3 protein: CASRPRSVGTDTQYF

CDR3 length: 15
J gene: TRBJ2-1
V gene: TRBV28
clone size: NA
CDR3 protein: CASISQIPAYNEQFF

CDR3 length: 10
J gene: TRBJ2-1
V gene: TRBV29-1
clone size: NA
CDR3 protein: CSAGSTEQFF

CDR3 length: 15
J gene: TRBJ2-3
V gene: TRBV13
clone size: NA
CDR3 protein: CASRLSGGAADTQYF

CDR3 length: 16
J gene: TRBJ2-3
V gene: TRBV2
clone size: NA
CDR3 protein: CASSDATRGATDTQYF

CDR3 length: 18
J gene: TRBJ2-2
V gene: TRBV4-2
clone size: NA
CDR3 protein: CASGRSRLAGGNTGELFF

CDR3 length: 16
J gene: TRBJ2-7
V gene: TRBV7-9
clone size: few
CDR3 protein: CASSLAWGRNSYEQYF

CDR3 length: 18
J gene: TRBJ2-1
V gene: TRBV15
clone size: few
CDR3 protein: CATSRAEGDSPKDNEQFF

CDR3 length: 15
J gene: TRBJ2-5
V gene: TRBV11-2
clone size: NA
CDR3 protein: CASSSGTSGPVAQYF

CDR3 length: 13
J gene: TRBJ2-1
V gene: TRBV27
clone size: few
CDR3 protein: CASSLTGLHEQFF

CDR3 length: 14
J gene: TRBJ1-2
V gene: TRBV6-5
clone size: NA
CDR3 protein: CATRGGEMPFGYTF

CDR3 length: 15
J gene: TRBJ2-7
V gene: TRBV5-1
clone size: NA
CDR3 protein: CASSLGGTQPYEQYF

CDR3 length: 18
J gene: TRBJ2-7
V gene: TRBV3-1
clone size: NA
CDR3 protein: CASSQDPPQWTRPYEQYF

CDR3 length: 14
J gene: TRBJ2-5
V gene: TRBV6-5
clone size: NA
CDR3 protein: CASSSLGTRKTQYF

CDR3 length: 15
J gene: TRBJ2-3
V gene: TRBV2
clone size: NA
CDR3 protein: CASRGQGQITDTQYF

CDR3 length: 17
J gene: TRBJ1-1
V gene: TRBV20-1
clone size: few
CDR3 protein: CSASKVGQNPRNTEAFF

CDR3 length: 15
J gene: TRBJ2-7
V gene: TRBV7-8
clone size: many
CDR3 protein: CASSLRGTLSYEQYF

CDR3 length: 14
J gene: TRBJ2-3
V gene: TRBV12-3/TRBV12-4
clone size: few
CDR3 protein: CASSSSALTDTQYF

CDR3 length: 12
J gene: TRBJ2-5
V gene: TRBV5-1
clone size: NA
CDR3 protein: CASSLTSETQYF

CDR3 length: 16
J gene: TRBJ2-4
V gene: TRBV7-9
clone size: NA
CDR3 protein: CASSLITSGTKNIQYF

CDR3 length: 17
J gene: TRBJ2-7
V gene: TRBV28
clone size: NA
CDR3 protein: CASTKRPGRRGAYEQYF

CDR3 length: 16
J gene: TRBJ2-1
V gene: TRBV10-3
clone size: few
CDR3 protein: CAISELEGESYNEQFF

CDR3 length: 18
J gene: TRBJ2-5
V gene: TRBV5-1
clone size: few
CDR3 protein: CASSLKVAGGGRLHEQYF

CDR3 length: 15
J gene: TRBJ1-5
V gene: TRBV28
clone size: NA
CDR3 protein: CASLVRGTPSQPQHF

CDR3 length: 15
J gene: NA
V gene: TRBV7-2
clone size: NA
CDR3 protein: CASSPHRGPGNEQYF

CDR3 length: 13
J gene: TRBJ2-3
V gene: TRBV6-1
clone size: NA
CDR3 protein: CASSAELSDTQYF

CDR3 length: 13
J gene: TRBJ1-1
V gene: TRBV30
clone size: NA
CDR3 protein: CAWSVRVNTEAFF

CDR3 length: 16
J gene: TRBJ1-2
V gene: TRBV12-3/TRBV12-4
clone size: NA
CDR3 protein: CASSFRLTGRNWDYTF

CDR3 length: 16
J gene: TRBJ2-3
V gene: TRBV7-8
clone size: NA
CDR3 protein: CASSLMTPESTDTQYF

CDR3 length: 14
J gene: TRBJ2-1
V gene: TRBV6-2/TRBV6-3
clone size: NA
CDR3 protein: CASRRRGAYKEQFF

CDR3 length: 14
J gene: TRBJ1-6
V gene: TRBV7-9
clone size: few
CDR3 protein: CASSGDRDYSPLHF

CDR3 length: 16
J gene: TRBJ2-1
V gene: TRBV25-1
clone size: NA
CDR3 protein: CASSESRAVHGNEQFF

CDR3 length: 14
J gene: TRBJ2-5
V gene: TRBV14
clone size: many
CDR3 protein: CASRSGTVQETQYF

CDR3 length: 16
J gene: TRBJ1-5
V gene: TRBV28
clone size: NA
CDR3 protein: CASSLFTGNDNQPQHF

CDR3 length: 14
J gene: TRBJ2-7
V gene: TRBV27
clone size: NA
CDR3 protein: CASSFQGTGYEQYF

CDR3 length: 15
J gene: TRBJ1-5
V gene: TRBV7-6
clone size: NA
CDR3 protein: CASGFDAGPSQPQHF

CDR3 length: 14
J gene: TRBJ1-1
V gene: TRBV7-9
clone size: NA
CDR3 protein: CASSLVTGDTEAFF

CDR3 length: 15
J gene: TRBJ1-2
V gene: TRBV5-1
clone size: NA
CDR3 protein: CASSPEDGSNYGYTF

CDR3 length: 16
J gene: TRBJ1-2
V gene: TRBV27
clone size: few
CDR3 protein: CASSLSRGQVYYGYTF

CDR3 length: 15
J gene: TRBJ2-3
V gene: TRBV9
clone size: few
CDR3 protein: CASSVVSSIPDTQYF

CDR3 length: 15
J gene: TRBJ2-7
V gene: TRBV10-3
clone size: few
CDR3 protein: CAISVGDRSTYEQYF

CDR3 length: 14
J gene: TRBJ2-2
V gene: TRBV10-3
clone size: NA
CDR3 protein: CAIGPTGGTGELFF

CDR3 length: 15
J gene: TRBJ2-1
V gene: TRBV10-3
clone size: few
CDR3 protein: CAISEPATGNNEQFF

CDR3 length: 15
J gene: TRBJ2-3
V gene: TRBV27
clone size: NA
CDR3 protein: CASSSLGGRTDTQYF

CDR3 length: 17
J gene: NA
V gene: TRBV11-2
clone size: NA
CDR3 protein: CASSLDRSGVSYNEQYF

CDR3 length: 17
J gene: NA
V gene: TRBV5-5
clone size: NA
CDR3 protein: CASSLNPGVGSYNEQYF

CDR3 length: 17
J gene: TRBJ2-4
V gene: TRBV18
clone size: NA
CDR3 protein: CASSPVRGPGPKNIQYF

CDR3 length: 14
J gene: TRBJ2-7
V gene: TRBV3-1
clone size: NA
CDR3 protein: CASSRSGGTYEQYF

CDR3 length: 12
J gene: TRBJ1-2
V gene: TRBV29-1
clone size: NA
CDR3 protein: CRAGQGDYGYTF

CDR3 length: 14
J gene: TRBJ2-1
V gene: TRBV10-3
clone size: NA
CDR3 protein: CAISVGGDYNEQFF

CDR3 length: 19
J gene: TRBJ2-7
V gene: TRBV5-1
clone size: NA
CDR3 protein: CASSLEGGLARLSSYEQYF

CDR3 length: 15
J gene: TRBJ2-5
V gene: TRBV20-1
clone size: NA
CDR3 protein: CSARDSWVYQETQYF

CDR3 length: 12
J gene: TRBJ2-1
V gene: TRBV13
clone size: NA
CDR3 protein: CARGGRVNEQFF

CDR3 length: 13
J gene: TRBJ1-1
V gene: TRBV20-1
clone size: NA
CDR3 protein: CSAHRTGGTEAFF

CDR3 length: 14
J gene: TRBJ2-6
V gene: TRBV2
clone size: NA
CDR3 protein: CASSTTVGANVLTF